One and the same sample provided the 17 T cell receptor beta chains below, sequenced in a study of PD-1 blockade in classical Hodgkin lymphoma. Time point described: cycle 4 day 1 (C4D1), after less than 7 weeks of nivolumab. Exposure to brentuximab vedotin varied, and each patient had relapsed following autologous stem cell transplantation. The table came from immunoSEQ multiplex PCR; TCRdb's copy has only in-frame clones and leaves some out. This sample carries approximately 61,000 clones, about 90% of them seen once, and the ten largest clones take about 8%. Sequenced here: peripheral blood mononuclear cells (PBMCs), sampled before the fourth cycle of nivolumab. These receptors all come from a human donor with classical Hodgkin lymphoma.

This chain joins TRBV11-2 and TRBJ2-2, with 9 bases lining up with TRBD1. CDR1 and CDR2 from the germline V gene are SGHAT and FQNNGV. The CDR3 runs 15 residues. Trimming at V came to 5 bases and at J to 3 bases, leaving 4 bases not matched to a gene. The CDR3, as DNA: TGTGCCAGCAGCCCGGGGACAGGGTACACCGGGGAGCTGTTTTTT. Translating it yields CASSPGTGYTGELFF.

CDR3 nucleotide sequence: TGTGCCAGCAGGGGGACAGGAGTTAAGGCCATATATTTT. The encoded protein is CASRGTGVKAIYF. V and J are TRBV6-1 and TRBJ1-3, with TRBD1 matching over 8 bases. Looked up from germline, CDR1 is MNHNS and CDR2 is SASEGT. V shed 6 bases, J shed 11 bases, and the junction held 9 bases outside the gene matches. The CDR3 length is 13 residues.

The CDR3 here is CASSQEHQGGQPQHF. The CDR3 nucleotides are TGCGCCAGCAGCCAAGAGCATCAGGGTGGTCAGCCCCAGCATTTT. The chain is built from TRBV4-1 and TRBJ1-5; the D gene is possibly TRBD1 (5 bases). Looked up from germline, CDR1 is MGHRA and CDR2 is YSYEKL. The CDR3 has 15 residues. V was clipped by 0 bases and J by 6 bases, with 12 bases between them.

The chain joins TRBV5-1 to TRBJ1-5; D is undetermined. Germline V lookup: CDR1 SGHRS, CDR2 YFSETQ. This CDR3 is 15 amino acids long. V was clipped by 0 bases and J by 5 bases, with 12 bases between them. The CDR3 spells CASSLGDGLDQPQHF. CDR3 nucleotide sequence: TGCGCCAGCAGCTTGGGTGATGGCCTCGATCAGCCCCAGCATTTT.

This clone has a handful of counts. CDR3 sequence reads: CASRFGTADEQFF. CDR3 DNA sequence: TGTGCCAGCAGGTTTGGTACGGCCGATGAGCAGTTCTTC. V and J are TRBV2 and TRBJ2-1; D unresolved. The length of the CDR3 is 13 residues. Per germline, CDR1 SNHLY and CDR2 FYNNEI. The V end lost 6 bases, the J end lost 8 bases, and 14 bases lay between the germline ends.

V is TRBV4-1 and J is TRBJ2-1; a weak D match, TRBD1 (6 bases). Germline V gives CDR1 MGHRA, CDR2 YSYEKL. The CDR3 runs 15 residues. The ends were cut back, 0 bases at V and 3 bases at J, with 9 bases in the middle. The CDR3 sequence: CASSQELGGYNEQFF. Written as DNA, the CDR3 is TGCGCCAGCAGCCAAGAATTAGGGGGCTACAATGAGCAGTTCTTC.

This chain connects TRBV5-1 to TRBJ2-3, with a tentative D call TRBD2 (5 bases). The CDR3 totals 11 residues. The germline V gene has CDR1 SGHRS and CDR2 YFSETQ. V lost 7 bases and J lost 6, with 9 bases in between. The CDR3 protein is CASQDFDTQYF. Here the CDR3 DNA reads TGCGCCAGCCAGGACTTTGATACGCAGTATTTT.

This rearrangement joins TRBV6-6 to TRBJ1-4; D possibly corresponds to TRBD1 (5 bases). The CDR3 loop spans 14 amino acids. Trimming cost V 5 bases and J 6 bases, with 13 bases left between them. CDR1 and CDR2 from the germline V gene are MNHNY and SVGAGI (reference sequence). The chain's CDR3 is CASSPRDVDEKLFF. The CDR3 nucleotides are TGTGCCAGCAGTCCCCGGGACGTGGATGAAAAACTGTTTTTT.

The chain is built from TRBV9 and TRBJ1-6; no firm D call. Deletions cut 5 bases from V and 2 bases from J, with 5 bases between. The CDR3 is 13 amino acids. Germline V gives CDR1 SGDLS, CDR2 YYNGEE. CDR3: CASSGTYNSPLHF. DNA of the CDR3: TGTGCCAGCAGTGGTACCTATAATTCACCCCTCCACTTT.

The J gene is TRBJ2-3, the V gene TRBV5-1; D unclear. The CDR3 is 13 residues long. The germline V gene encodes CDR1 SGHRS and CDR2 YFSETQ. The ends were cut back, 4 bases at V and 0 bases at J, with 6 bases in the middle. Here the CDR3 reads CASSVASTDTQYF. The CDR3 DNA reads TGCGCCAGCAGCGTCGCTAGCACAGATACGCAGTATTTT.

The chain uses TRBV7-9 and TRBJ2-7; 10 positions agree with TRBD1. The J segment lost 3 bases and the V segment lost 4 bases, leaving 9 bases of the junction unmatched. The CDR3 length is 16 residues. CDR1 is SEHNR, CDR2 FQNEAQ, per germline (reference sequence). The CDR3 protein is CASSSSLRTGGYEQYF. The CDR3 DNA reads as TGTGCCAGCAGCTCATCTCTCAGGACAGGGGGCTACGAGCAGTACTTC.

This chain uses TRBV4-1 with TRBJ1-5, with 8 bases identical to TRBD1. The germline gives CDR1 MGHRA, CDR2 YSYEKL. V gave up 2 bases and J gave up 7 bases; unmatched junction bases: 13. This CDR3 has 17 amino acids. The CDR3: CASSQTPTGGRGQPQHF. In DNA, the CDR3 is TGCGCCAGCAGCCAAACCCCCACAGGGGGACGTGGGCAGCCCCAGCATTTT.

This clone showed up just a few times. The genes are TRBV4-1 and TRBJ2-3; 10 nucleotides align to TRBD2. The CDR3 length is 18 residues. Germline-derived CDR1 and CDR2 are MGHRA and YSYEKL. Germline trimming cut 1 base from V and 0 bases from J; bases unmatched to any gene: 7. CDR3 in amino acids: CASSQALAGGPSTDTQYF. CDR3 bases: TGCGCCAGCAGCCAAGCCTTAGCGGGGGGCCCGAGCACAGATACGCAGTATTTT.

The chain is built from TRBV5-1 and TRBJ1-3, with D uncertain. This CDR3 region has 15 residues. The germline CDR1 and CDR2 sequences are SGHRS and YFSETQ. V lost 0 bases, J lost 0 bases, and 7 bases lay in between. DNA for the CDR3: TGCGCCAGCAGCTTGGAGGGTCTCTCTGGAAACACCATATATTTT. This sequence encodes CASSLEGLSGNTIYF.

This chain joins TRBV6-6 and TRBJ2-3; the D call may be TRBD1 or TRBD2 (6 bases each). V lost 4 bases and J lost 6, with 17 bases in between. This CDR3 spans 15 amino acids. CDR1 and CDR2 from the germline V gene are MNHNY and SVGAGI (reference sequence). CDR3 sequence (DNA): TGTGCCAGCAGTTCTCTGAGGGGGGAGAGGGATACGCAGTATTTT. This translates into CASSSLRGERDTQYF.

The chain has TRBV2 and TRBJ2-5, with TRBD2 matching over 12 bases. In germline, CDR1 is SNHLY, CDR2 FYNNEI. J lost 0 bases, V lost 2 bases, and 1 base had no gene match. This CDR3 comprises 16 residues. The CDR3 is CASSELAGGYQETQYF. CDR3 nucleotides: TGTGCCAGCAGTGAACTAGCGGGGGGGTACCAAGAGACCCAGTACTTC.

This clone was found once. J is TRBJ2-3 and V is TRBV18, with a weak D call TRBD2 (5 bases). Germline CDR1 KGHSH, CDR2 LQKENI. The V end lost 1 base, the J end lost 4 bases, and 12 bases lay between the germline ends. The CDR3 has 15 residues. The CDR3 DNA follows: TGTGCCAGCTCACCACAGGACTTGAAGCCAGATACGCAGTATTTT. It translates to CASSPQDLKPDTQYF.